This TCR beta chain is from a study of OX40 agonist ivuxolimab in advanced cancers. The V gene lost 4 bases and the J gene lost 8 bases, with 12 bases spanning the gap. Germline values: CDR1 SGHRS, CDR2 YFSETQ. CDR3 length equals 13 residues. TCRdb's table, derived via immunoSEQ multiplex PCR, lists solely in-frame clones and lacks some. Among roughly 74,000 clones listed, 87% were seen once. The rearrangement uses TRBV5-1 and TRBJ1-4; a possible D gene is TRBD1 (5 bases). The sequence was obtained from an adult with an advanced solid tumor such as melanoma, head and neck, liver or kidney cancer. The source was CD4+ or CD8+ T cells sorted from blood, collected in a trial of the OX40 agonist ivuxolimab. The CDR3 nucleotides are TGCGCCAGCAGCACAGGACCGGGGGAAAAACTGTTTTTT. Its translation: CASSTGPGEKLFF.